This T cell receptor beta chain was retrieved from a study of blood T cell repertoires in COVID-19. Turning to the study itself: Samples representing acute and convalescent COVID-19 were sourced from the United States, Italy and Spain. T cells, B-cell-depleted T cells, or PBMCs supplied cDNA or gDNA.

This clone appeared once. Germline assignment: CDR1 SGHRS and CDR2 YFSETQ. The CDR3 totals 14 residues. V was clipped by 1 base and J by 6 bases; unmatched bases: 4. Seattle patients were enrolled while actively infected and followed longitudinally. Methods used by the authors: Reference gene primer amplification in the assay estimated nucleated cell counts. Clones were sequenced by immunoSEQ multiplex PCR, and TCRdb holds only the in-frame ones, with some missing. From that table come the V and J calls and clone size; the DNA was used to work out D and trimming. The sample carries some 390,000 clones, around 89% recorded once.

Sequencing used peripheral blood. This TCR was sampled from a woman aged 35 to 49 with COVID-19, enrolled during active disease. The gene calls are TRBV5-1 and TRBJ2-1; TRBD2 matches 7 bases. The CDR3 DNA reads TGCGCCAGCAGCTTGCGCACGGGGGGCAATGAGCAGTTCTTC. Encoded protein: CASSLRTGGNEQFF.